This entry describes one T cell receptor beta chain. Its antigen is undetermined. A multiplex PCR was run with 60 Vbeta primers and 13 Jbeta primers. Produced via immunoSEQ multiplex PCR; TCRdb's table is partial and in-frame only. The sample has some 120,000 clones, roughly four fifths seen once; the top ten hold around 1.6%. These data come from a study of cytomegalovirus exposure and HLA in healthy donors. Study background: Around 79 million unique TCRs, all from HLA-typed donors, were included in an early release of the data. General study findings and limits: Several of the most significant clusters were apparently associated with common viral pathogens in a later analysis. Compared with the roughly 670-donor mean, an Asian-associated ancestry cluster reportedly had fewer N-insertions, according to a later analysis.

Germline V gene lookup returns CDR1 SGHTA and CDR2 FQGNSA. V was clipped by 1 base and J by 13 bases, with 20 bases between them. There are 15 residues in the CDR3. The V call is TRBV7-2, the J call TRBJ2-1; D is possibly TRBD2 (5 bases). The sequenced sample was PBMCs. The source is a young woman in good health and CMV-seronegative. The CDR3 nucleotides are TGTGCCAGCAGCTTAGAGCGGAGCCGAGCAGCAGACCAGTTCTTC. Its translation: CASSLERSRAADQFF.